Listed below are T cell receptor beta chains from one sample, sequenced in a study of beta chain features in type 1 diabetes. Clones were read by immunoSEQ multiplex PCR, and TCRdb kept only the in-frame ones, dropping some. The sample lists 280,000 or so clones; about 15% were seen once. The sequencing input was naive CD4+ T cells from blood. These receptors originate from a man between 18 and 29 years old with type 1 diabetes. CDR3s include the opening cysteine and the closing phenylalanine or tryptophan. A D gene is named only where the DNA matches it firmly. Not every row has a clone size; where given, it reads once, few, many or a size class.

>TRBV7-2|.|few|TRBJ2-2
TGTGCCAGCAGCTCCACAGGGAATGTGGGCACCGGGGAGCTGTTTTTT
CASSSTGNVGTGELFF
>TRBV6-6|.|.|TRBJ2-1
TGTGCCAGCAGTGGGCTCCTGGGCCGCAATGAGCAGTTCTTC
CASSGLLGRNEQFF
>TRBV2|.|few|TRBJ2-7
TGTGCCAGCAGTGGAGGGGGATCCTACGAGCAGTACTTC
CASSGGGSYEQYF
>TRBV5-4|.|.|TRBJ2-3
TGTGCCAGCAGCTTGGCGGCGGGTGGGCGGGCAGATACGCAGTATTTT
CASSLAAGGRADTQYF
>TRBV2|TRBD2|.|TRBJ2-1
TGTGCCAGCACCCTAGCGGGATTTGACCCTTCCAATGAGCAGTTCTTC
CASTLAGFDPSNEQFF
>TRBV2|TRBD1|.|TRBJ2-3
TGTGCCAACGCGAGAGACAGGGCTACAGATACGCAGTATTTT
CANARDRATDTQYF
>TRBV7-9|.|.|TRBJ1-1
TGTGCCAGCAGCTTAGTAGGGGAAGGCACTGAAGCTTTCTTT
CASSLVGEGTEAFF
>TRBV29-1|TRBD2|few|TRBJ2-1
TGCAGCGTTGAAATGGGACTAGCGGGAGGGGGTGAGCAGTTCTTC
CSVEMGLAGGGEQFF
>TRBV7-9|.|.|TRBJ2-6
TGTGCCAGCAGCTTTCCACTATCTGGGGCCAACGTCCTGACTTTC
CASSFPLSGANVLTF
>TRBV6-6|TRBD1|few|TRBJ2-1
TGTGCCAGCAGTTACTCTACAGGGGTCTCCTACAATGAGCAGTTCTTC
CASSYSTGVSYNEQFF
>TRBV29-1|.|.|TRBJ2-3
TGCAGCGTTGAAGCGGATAGCGGGACAGAGAACACAGATACGCAGTATTTT
CSVEADSGTENTDTQYF
>TRBV5-1|.|.|TRBJ2-5
TGCGCCAGCAGCTTGGTTGGTGGTCTCGGAGAGACCCAGTACTTC
CASSLVGGLGETQYF
>TRBV5-1|.|.|TRBJ2-2
TGCGCCAGCAGCTTGAACTCTGTTCAAGACGGGGAGCTGTTTTTT
CASSLNSVQDGELFF
>TRBV30|.|.|TRBJ2-7
TGTGCCTCTAATTACCGGGGCTCCTACGAGCAGTACTTC
CASNYRGSYEQYF
>TRBV5-1|TRBD1|few|TRBJ2-5
TGCGCCAGCAGCTTGGGACAGGGGACGGGGGCCCAGTACTTC
CASSLGQGTGAQYF
>TRBV29-1|.|.|TRBJ2-7
TGCAGCGTTGAAGAGTATCCGGGGTCCTACGAGCAGTACTTC
CSVEEYPGSYEQYF
>TRBV30|TRBD2|few|TRBJ2-7
TGTGCCCGCCCTCTAGCGGGCCTTCCTTCCTACGAGCAGTACTTC
CARPLAGLPSYEQYF
>TRBV30|TRBD1|.|TRBJ1-2
TGTGCCTGGTTCGGACAGGTTAACTATGGCTACACCTTC
CAWFGQVNYGYTF
>TRBV6-5|TRBD2|few|TRBJ2-7
TGTGCCAGCAGTTCGACTAGCGGGGGCCCCTACGAGCAGTACTTC
CASSSTSGGPYEQYF
>TRBV6-6|.|few|TRBJ2-5
TGTGCCAGCAGTTACAGACTAGGAAAAGAGACCCAGTACTTC
CASSYRLGKETQYF
>TRBV5-6|.|.|TRBJ2-7
TGTGCCAGCAGCTTGTCCCCTCGGAGGGGTTACGAGCAGTACTTC
CASSLSPRRGYEQYF
>TRBV6-6|.|.|TRBJ1-4
TGTGCCAGCACCCACCACCGGGGAACTAATGAAAAACTGTTTTTT
CASTHHRGTNEKLFF
>TRBV27|.|.|TRBJ1-2
TGTGCCAGCAGTCGGGGGGGAGGGCACTGGCGTGGCTACACCTTC
CASSRGGGHWRGYTF
>TRBV7-8|.|few|TRBJ1-5
TGTGCCAGCAGCGAGACCCGTGGGGCCCAGCCCCAGCATTTT
CASSETRGAQPQHF
>TRBV9|.|few|TRBJ2-3
TGTGCCAGCAGCGTCATCAGCACAGATACGCAGTATTTT
CASSVISTDTQYF
>TRBV5-1|.|few|TRBJ2-7
TGCGCCAGCAGCTTGAAGACAGGAGCCTCCTACGAGCAGTACTTC
CASSLKTGASYEQYF
>TRBV7-8|.|few|TRBJ2-5
TGTGCCAGCAGCTTACGCCGGACAGCTCTGGAGACCCAGTACTTC
CASSLRRTALETQYF
>TRBV21-1|.|few|TRBJ1-2
TGTGCTACACAGGGGTGCGGGTACCTTTATGGCTACACCTTC
CATQGCGYLYGYTF
>TRBV7-9|.|.|TRBJ1-2
TGTGCCAGCAGCCCCCCCGCGCATGGCTACACCTTC
CASSPPAHGYTF
>TRBV15|.|few|TRBJ1-2
TGTGCCACCAGCAGGACTATGATCGGCTACACCTTC
CATSRTMIGYTF
>TRBV18|.|few|TRBJ2-7
TGTGCCAGCTCACCAGTGTCCGGACAAACCTACGAGCAGTACTTC
CASSPVSGQTYEQYF